A single sample is the source of the 19 T cell receptor beta chains below, sequenced in a study of blood T cell repertoires in COVID-19. Sequencing used immunoSEQ multiplex PCR; TCRdb keeps in-frame clones, though not all of them. Among fewer than 200,000 clones listed, around 85% were seen once. Sequenced material: peripheral blood. These receptors were collected from a man aged 60 to 69 who had recovered from COVID-19.

The rearrangement links TRBV2 to TRBJ2-1; TRBD2 agrees at 9 bases. V trimming: 8 bases; J trimming: 4 bases; junction bases outside the gene matches: 6. The CDR3 spans 14 residues. Germline-derived CDR1 and CDR2 are SNHLY and FYNNEI. The CDR3 DNA reads TGTGCCAGCGGCGGGACTAGCTATTACAATGAGCAGTTCTTC. This codes for CASGGTSYYNEQFF.

V usage is TRBV10-3 and J usage is TRBJ1-2, with D perhaps matching TRBD1 (5 bases). The V end was cut by 2 bases, the J end by 3 bases, with 13 bases between. The germline gives CDR1 ENHRY, CDR2 SYGVKD. This CDR3 region has 15 residues. CDR3 nucleotides: TGTGCCATCAGTGAGCAATACGGACAAGACTATGGCTACACCTTC. Residues: CAISEQYGQDYGYTF.

The chain couples TRBV15 to TRBJ1-2, with a tentative D call TRBD1 (5 bases). This CDR3 contains 23 residues. The germline CDR1 and CDR2 sequences are LNHNV and YYDKDF (reference sequence). Trimming removed 2 bases at V and 7 bases at J, with 41 bases between. The CDR3: CATSRPQGGSGTRRDQTRRGYTF. The CDR3 DNA is TGTGCCACCAGCAGACCTCAGGGTGGGTCGGGCACAAGGCGCGATCAAACAAGACGTGGCTACACCTTC.

This chain links TRBV5-6 with TRBJ1-6; 10 nucleotides agree with TRBD1. The CDR3 totals 17 residues. Trimming took 0 bases from V and 10 from J; bases not matched to a gene: 10. The germline V gene has CDR1 SGHDT and CDR2 YYEEEE. In DNA, the CDR3 is TGTGCCAGCAGCTTGGGACAGGGGGCGAAGGGCTACTCACCCCTCCACTTT. As protein: CASSLGQGAKGYSPLHF.

The V gene is TRBV3-1 (or the pseudogene TRBV3-2), the J gene TRBJ2-5; 7 nucleotides match TRBD2. Per the germline V gene, CDR1 is LGHDT and CDR2 is YNNKEL (reference sequence). V lost 5 bases, J lost 2 bases, and 11 bases stayed unmatched. This CDR3 region has 16 residues. CDR3 sequence: CASSFGTIAGQETQYF. The CDR3 DNA follows: TGTGCCAGCAGCTTCGGGACTATAGCGGGTCAAGAGACCCAGTACTTC.

The chain combines TRBV5-1 with TRBJ1-1; 11 nucleotides align to TRBD1. This CDR3 region has 18 residues. Germline assignment: CDR1 SGHRS and CDR2 YFSETQ. The J segment lost 3 bases and the V segment lost 3 bases, leaving 13 bases of the junction unmatched. The CDR3 DNA reads as TGCGCCAGCAGCTCTCGGTCGGGACAGGGGGGAGGCGACACTGAAGCTTTCTTT. Protein product: CASSSRSGQGGGDTEAFF. Using reference TRBV5-1 and TRBJ1-1 for the parts outside the CDR3, the full variable domain is KAGVTQTPRYLIKTRGQQVTLSCSPISGHRSVSWYQQTPGQGLQFLFEYFSETQRNKGNFPGRFSGRQFSNSRSEMNVSTLELGDSALYLCASSSRSGQGGGDTEAFFGQGTRLTVV.

The chain has TRBV21-1 and TRBJ2-5; TRBD1 is the table's D call, not checked against the DNA. TRBV21-1 is termed a pseudogene. CDR3 size: 12 residues. The chain's CDR3 is CAAGGAEETQYF. Here the CDR3 DNA reads TGTGCCGCAGGGGGCGCGGAGGAGACCCAGTACTTC.

V is TRBV5-1 and J is TRBJ2-2; 9 nucleotides line up with TRBD1. This CDR3 comprises 16 residues. Germline V gene data show CDR1 as SGHRS and CDR2 as YFSETQ. V lost 4 bases to trimming and J lost 7 bases; unmatched junction nucleotides: 11. The DNA of the CDR3 is TGCGCCAGCAGCCTACCGGGACAGGGATTAGGCGGGGAGCTGTTTTTT. Its protein product is CASSLPGQGLGGELFF.

The DNA of the CDR3 is TGTGCCAGCAGAGGGGCGGTGCAGTTCTTC. It yields the protein CASRGAVQFF. V and J are TRBV6-5 and TRBJ2-1; D might be TRBD1 (5 bases). This CDR3 is 10 amino acids long. V lost 6 bases to trimming and J lost 12 bases, with 9 bases between them. Per the germline V gene, CDR1 is MNHEY and CDR2 is SVGAGI.

The chain carries TRBV29-1 and TRBJ1-2; 8 bases are shared with TRBD1. The CDR3 length is 12 residues. Germline V lookup: CDR1 SQVTM, CDR2 ANQGSEA. V shed 5 bases, J shed 4 bases, and the junction held 3 bases outside the gene matches. The CDR3 loop reads CSVLGQGYGYTF. CDR3 nucleotide sequence: TGCAGCGTTCTTGGACAGGGCTATGGCTACACCTTC.

The sample holds many counts of this clone. V gene TRBV6-6 combines with J gene TRBJ2-7; maybe TRBD1 (6 bases). V was cut by 6 bases and J by 2 bases, with 14 bases left in between. The CDR3 is 14 amino acids. Germline V gene lookup returns CDR1 MNHNY and CDR2 SVGAGI (reference sequence). CDR3 residues: CASRLGQNAYEQYF. In DNA form, the CDR3 reads TGTGCCAGCAGACTCGGACAGAACGCCTACGAGCAGTACTTC.

The chain joins TRBV6-2 or TRBV6-3 to TRBJ1-4; D is uncertain. The CDR3 runs to 14 residues. The germline V gene has CDR1 MNHEY and CDR2 SVGEGT. V lost 2 bases to trimming and J lost 8 bases, with 12 bases between them. DNA for the CDR3: TGTGCCAGCAGTTACGCGGGAGTGTTAGAAAAACTGTTTTTT. Amino acids: CASSYAGVLEKLFF.

As concerns this clone: The same CDR3 also results from other DNA sequences found in this sample. The V and J genes are TRBV27 and TRBJ2-3, with 9 bases matching TRBD2. The germline V gene has CDR1 MNHEY and CDR2 SMNVEV (reference sequence). Unmatched junction bases numbered 5, after V lost 4 bases and J lost 3 bases. CDR3 length: 15 residues. CDR3 nucleotide sequence: TGTGCCAGCAGTTCGCGGGGGGGCTGGACAGATACGCAGTATTTT. Protein product: CASSSRGGWTDTQYF.

The J gene is TRBJ1-1, the V gene TRBV18, with 9 bases matching TRBD1. The CDR3 spans 14 residues. The V segment lost 7 bases and the J segment 11 bases; nucleotides outside the gene matches: 14. From germline, CDR1 is KGHSH and CDR2 LQKENI. The CDR3 DNA sequence: TGTGCCAGCTGGGAGCCGGGACAGGGTTTGAGGGCTTTCTTT. Protein product: CASWEPGQGLRAFF.

The rearrangement uses TRBV18 and TRBJ2-7; weak D call: TRBD1 (6 bases). The CDR3 totals 15 residues. The V and J ends lost 0 bases and 0 bases respectively, with 9 bases between them. Germline lookup yields CDR1 KGHSH and CDR2 LQKENI. This CDR3 reads CASSPPGGYSYEQYF. DNA for the CDR3: TGTGCCAGCTCACCACCAGGGGGTTACTCCTACGAGCAGTACTTC.

This clone was observed a few times. The chain has TRBV9 and TRBJ2-2, with unresolved D. Deletions cut 4 bases from V and 7 bases from J, with 14 bases between. The V gene's germline CDR1 is SGDLS and CDR2 YYNGEE. The CDR3 spans 14 residues. The CDR3 DNA is TGTGCCAGCAGCCCCCTAAATATTGGCGGGGAGCTGTTTTTT. This gives the protein CASSPLNIGGELFF.

The V call is TRBV6-6, the J call TRBJ1-1; D is unresolved. The CDR3 sequence is 13 residues long. Germline assignment: CDR1 MNHNY and CDR2 SVGAGI (reference sequence). With 6 bases removed from V and 0 bases from J, the gap between germline ends came to 8 bases. CDR3 nucleotide sequence: TGTGCCAGCAGCGGAGCAGTGAACACTGAAGCTTTCTTT. It is translated as CASSGAVNTEAFF.

The rearrangement uses TRBV19 and TRBJ1-3, with D unclear. Per the germline V gene, CDR1 is LNHDA and CDR2 is SQIVND (reference sequence). The V end was cut by 3 bases, the J end by 2 bases, with 8 bases between. This CDR3 has 14 residues. The CDR3 nucleotides read TGTGCCAGTAGTATCGGAGGGACTGGAAACACCATATATTTT. This translates into CASSIGGTGNTIYF.

The chain employs TRBV5-8 and TRBJ1-2; 9 bases agree with TRBD1. The trim removed 2 bases at V and 7 bases at J, leaving 6 bases unmatched. The CDR3 length is 14 residues. The germline V gene has CDR1 SGHTS and CDR2 YDEGEE. CDR3 sequence reads: CASSFTGGKSGYTF. CDR3 nucleotide sequence: TGTGCCAGCAGCTTTACAGGGGGCAAGAGTGGCTACACCTTC.